What follows is one TCR beta chain and its context. Its antigen is not known. All patients relapsed after autologous stem cell transplantation, and brentuximab vedotin exposure varied. This sample stems from a study of PD-1 blockade in classical Hodgkin lymphoma. Study-level results: Relapsed/refractory patients reportedly had the lowest baseline TCR diversity, below newly diagnosed patients, who were below healthy donors.

CDR3 length: 16 amino acids. Per germline, CDR1 KGHSH and CDR2 LQKENI. Trimming took 1 base from V and 3 from J, leaving 15 bases between them. Sequenced by immunoSEQ multiplex PCR; TCRdb stores in-frame clones only, minus some. The table lists fewer than 65,000 clones, roughly nine tenths of them singletons. The TCR sequence derives from a human donor with classical Hodgkin lymphoma. The input for sequencing was peripheral blood mononuclear cells (PBMCs), taken at baseline. The chain combines TRBV18 with TRBJ1-2; D uncertain. CDR3 sequence (DNA): TGTGCCAGCTCACCACAAGTAAAGATTATTGACTATGGCTACACCTTC. Its protein product is CASSPQVKIIDYGYTF.